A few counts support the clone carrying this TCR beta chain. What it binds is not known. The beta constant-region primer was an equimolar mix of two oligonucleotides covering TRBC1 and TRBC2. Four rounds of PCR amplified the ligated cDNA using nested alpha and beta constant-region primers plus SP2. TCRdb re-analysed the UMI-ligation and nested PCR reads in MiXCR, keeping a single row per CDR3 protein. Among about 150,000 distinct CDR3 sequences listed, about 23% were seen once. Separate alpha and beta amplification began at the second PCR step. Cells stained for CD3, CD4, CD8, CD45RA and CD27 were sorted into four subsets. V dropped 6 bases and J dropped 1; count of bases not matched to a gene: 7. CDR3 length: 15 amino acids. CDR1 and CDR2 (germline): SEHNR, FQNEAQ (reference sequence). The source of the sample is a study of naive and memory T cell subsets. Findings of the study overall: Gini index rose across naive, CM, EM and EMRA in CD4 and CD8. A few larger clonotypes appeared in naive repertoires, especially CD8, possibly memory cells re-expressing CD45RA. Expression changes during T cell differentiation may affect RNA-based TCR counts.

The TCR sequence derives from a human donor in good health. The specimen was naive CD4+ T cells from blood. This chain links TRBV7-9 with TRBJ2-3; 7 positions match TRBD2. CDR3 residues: CASRILAKRTDTQYF. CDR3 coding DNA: TGTGCCAGCAGGATACTAGCGAAACGCACAGATACGCAGTATTTT.